The source of this T cell receptor (beta chain) is a study of cytomegalovirus exposure and HLA in healthy donors. Trimming stripped 3 bases from V and 7 bases from J, with 9 bases between. CDR1 and CDR2 (germline): MRHNA, SNTAGT. The CDR3 is 13 residues long. Use of 60 Vbeta and 13 Jbeta primers characterized the PCR. Using immunoSEQ multiplex PCR, the repertoire was profiled, and TCRdb retains in-frame clones only, with some absent. The sample has about 130,000 clones. Sequenced input: PBMCs. V gene TRBV6-4 combines with J gene TRBJ2-2; D may be TRBD1 (6 bases). The source of this sequence is a man younger than 35 in good health and CMV-seronegative. The CDR3 protein is CASSEEDSGELFF. The CDR3 bases are TGTGCCAGCAGTGAAGAGGACAGCGGGGAGCTGTTTTTT.